The rows below give T cell receptor beta chains drawn from one sample of a study of graft-versus-host responses after intestinal transplantation. TCRdb's table, derived via immunoSEQ multiplex PCR, lists solely in-frame clones and lacks some. The sample holds fewer than 9,500 clones; about 74% are singletons and the top ten take approximately 32%. The specimen was ileum tissue, collected about 490 days after intestinal transplant. Every receptor here comes from a human patient who received an intestinal transplant, so some T cells may come from the graft donor. Both conserved end residues are part of each CDR3. The order of the fields is D gene, clone size, V gene, J gene, CDR3 DNA, CDR3 protein. A D gene is named only where the DNA matches it firmly. Rows may omit the clone size; those that give it use once, few, many or a size class.

-	-	TRBV19	TRBJ1-1	TGTGCCAGTAGTATGGGGGGATACACTGAAGCTTTCTTT	CASSMGGYTEAFF
TRBD1	-	TRBV7-9	TRBJ2-2	TGTGCCAGCAGCTCCCGGGACAGGGGCACCGGGGAGCTGTTTTTT	CASSSRDRGTGELFF
-	medium-sized	TRBV11-2	TRBJ2-7	TGTGCCAGCAGCTTAGATGTCTACGAGCAGTACTTC	CASSLDVYEQYF
TRBD1	once	TRBV9	TRBJ2-3	TGTGCCAGCAGCGTCACCGGGACAGCGACAAGCACAGATACGCAGTATTTT	CASSVTGTATSTDTQYF
TRBD1	-	TRBV18	TRBJ1-3	TGTGCCAGCTCAACCGACAGGGCCTCCATCTCTGGAAACACCATATATTTT	CASSTDRASISGNTIYF
-	-	TRBV6-5	TRBJ1-1	TGTGCCAGCAGGTTCTTGGGACAGAACACTGAAGCTTTCTTT	CASRFLGQNTEAFF
-	-	TRBV18	TRBJ1-1	TGTGCCAGCTCACCACAGTATGTGAACACTGAAGCTTTCTTT	CASSPQYVNTEAFF
-	-	TRBV2	TRBJ1-2	TGTGCCAGCAGTGAGGGGGAGCGCTATGGCTACACCTTC	CASSEGERYGYTF
-	-	TRBV6-5	TRBJ1-6	TGTGCCAGCAGTTACAAGGGGGTAAATAATTCACCCCTCCACTTT	CASSYKGVNNSPLHF
-	-	TRBV10-3	TRBJ2-7	TGTGCCATCATGGACACCGTCTACGAGCAGTACTTC	CAIMDTVYEQYF
-	-	TRBV7-3	TRBJ2-2	TGTGCCAGCAGCCAAGACGGGAACACCGGGGAGCTGTTTTTT	CASSQDGNTGELFF
-	-	TRBV5-1	TRBJ1-6	TGCGCCAGCAGCTTCGGACAGTCATATTCACCCCTCCACTTT	CASSFGQSYSPLHF
-	-	TRBV2	TRBJ1-5	TGTGCCAGCAGTGAAGTGATGGGGTCAGGTAATCAGCCCCAGCATTTT	CASSEVMGSGNQPQHF
-	-	TRBV18	TRBJ1-4	TGTGCCAGCTCACTTCGGCTGGAGAATGAAAAACTGTTTTTT	CASSLRLENEKLFF
TRBD2	once	TRBV11-1	TRBJ2-7	TGTGCCAGCAGCCAGGAATTAGCGGGAGTCCACGAGCAGTACTTC	CASSQELAGVHEQYF
TRBD2	-	TRBV4-2	TRBJ2-7	TGTGCCAGCAGCCAAGGGATAGCGGGAGTCTACGAGCAGTACTTC	CASSQGIAGVYEQYF
-	once	TRBV7-8	TRBJ2-7	TGTGCCAGCAGCTCCCTACTGGGCGACGAGCAGTACTTC	CASSSLLGDEQYF
TRBD1	-	TRBV5-1	TRBJ1-6	TGCGCCAGCAGCTATGGGGACAGAAATAATTCACCCCTCCACTTT	CASSYGDRNNSPLHF
-	-	TRBV10-3	TRBJ1-2	TGTGCCAGCAGCCTAACCATAAACTATGGCTACACCTTC	CASSLTINYGYTF
-	few	TRBV2	TRBJ2-7	TGTGCCAGCGGAGGGGGGAACTCCTACGAGCAGTACTTC	CASGGGNSYEQYF
TRBD1	medium-sized	TRBV19	TRBJ1-5	TGTGCCAGTAGTATTTTAGTAGGGACAGATCTTTGGCAGCCCCAGCATTTT	CASSILVGTDLWQPQHF
TRBD2	-	TRBV7-9	TRBJ2-5	TGTGCCAGCAGCTTAGGGAATAGGCTAGCGGGAGAGCGGCAAGAGACCCAGTACTTC	CASSLGNRLAGERQETQYF
-	-	TRBV6-9	TRBJ1-5	TGTGCCAGCAGTTACAAGTCCGATCAGCCCCAGCATTTT	CASSYKSDQPQHF
TRBD1	few	TRBV7-3	TRBJ2-7	TGTGCCAGCAGCCAAGGGGGCAATTTACCCCACGAGCAGTACTTC	CASSQGGNLPHEQYF
-	-	TRBV14	TRBJ2-5	TGTGCCAGCAGCCAAAGGACAGGAGGGTGGGAGACCCAGTACTTC	CASSQRTGGWETQYF
-	-	TRBV6-5	TRBJ1-5	TGTGCCAGCAGAGTGGATAGCAATCAGCCCCAGCATTTT	CASRVDSNQPQHF
-	-	TRBV28	TRBJ1-5	TGTGCCAGCAGTTTCGCGGTTGGGCCCCAGCATTTT	CASSFAVGPQHF
-	-	TRBV7-2	TRBJ2-7	TGTGCCAGCAGCTTAGAGTCGTGGGCGTCTCTCGAGCAGTACTTC	CASSLESWASLEQYF
TRBD1	few	TRBV18	TRBJ2-7	TGTGCCAGCTCGGGGACAGGGTACGAGCAGTACTTC	CASSGTGYEQYF
-	few	TRBV6-5	TRBJ1-2	TGTGCCAGCAGTTACAGACAATTTAACTATGGCTACACCTTC	CASSYRQFNYGYTF
TRBD1	-	TRBV6-5	TRBJ2-7	TGTGCCAGTTGCATGACAGGGGGCCACGAGCAGTACTTC	CASCMTGGHEQYF
TRBD2	-	TRBV27	TRBJ2-5	TGTGCCAGCAGGACTAGCGGGAGAGAGACCCAGTACTTC	CASRTSGRETQYF
-	-	TRBV18	TRBJ1-1	TGTGCCAGCTCACCAGCAGAAAACACTGAAGCTTTCTTT	CASSPAENTEAFF
TRBD1	-	TRBV13	TRBJ2-7	TGTGCCAGCAGCTTGAAAGGGACAGGGGCTGGCGAGCAGTACTTC	CASSLKGTGAGEQYF
TRBD1	-	TRBV6-6	TRBJ2-3	TGTGCCAGCAGTCGGGTTACAGGGGGCACAGATACGCAGTATTTT	CASSRVTGGTDTQYF
-	-	TRBV18	TRBJ2-7	TGTGCCAGCTCAACCCGTGGGGCAGAAGCCTACGAGCAGTACTTC	CASSTRGAEAYEQYF
-	-	TRBV11-1	TRBJ1-1	TGTGCCAGCAGCTTAGATCCGGGGATACTAATAGAAGCTTTCTTT	CASSLDPGILIEAFF
TRBD2	-	TRBV5-1	TRBJ2-1	TGCGCCAGCAGCTTTGAGCCTAGCGGGAGGAATGAGCAGTTCTTC	CASSFEPSGRNEQFF
-	few	TRBV9	TRBJ2-2	TGTGCCAGCAGCGAACAGAGAGTGAACACCGGGGAGCTGTTTTTT	CASSEQRVNTGELFF
-	-	TRBV20-1	TRBJ2-3	TGCAGTGCCAGCACAGATACGCAGTATTTT	CSASTDTQYF
TRBD1	-	TRBV5-1	TRBJ2-7	TGCGCCAGCAGCGACTCCGGGACAGGGGGGGACGAGCAGTACTTC	CASSDSGTGGDEQYF
-	once	TRBV7-7	TRBJ1-3	TGTGCTAGCAGCCTCGGTCCCTCCTCTGGAAACACCATATATTTT	CASSLGPSSGNTIYF
TRBD2	-	TRBV14	TRBJ2-4	TGTGCCAGCAGCCAAACTAGCGGGAAAGCCAAAAACATTCAGTACTTC	CASSQTSGKAKNIQYF
-	-	TRBV5-1	TRBJ2-5	TGCGCCAGCAGCTTGGCGGGTGGGCAGTCCCAAGAGACCCAGTACTTC	CASSLAGGQSQETQYF
TRBD2	-	TRBV5-1	TRBJ2-7	TGCGCCAGCACTAGCGGGAGCTCCTACGAGCAGTACTTC	CASTSGSSYEQYF
-	-	TRBV7-9	TRBJ1-5	TGTGCCAGCAGCTTAGCGCTATCGGGGGGAGGCAATCAGCCCCAGCATTTT	CASSLALSGGGNQPQHF
-	-	TRBV18	TRBJ1-5	TGTGCCAGCTCACCGAACTTTGAAGGGAATCAGCCCCAGCATTTT	CASSPNFEGNQPQHF
-	-	TRBV19	TRBJ2-3	TGTGCCAGTAGTATAGACAGCACAGATACGCAGTATTTT	CASSIDSTDTQYF
TRBD2	-	TRBV27	TRBJ2-1	TGTGCCAGCAGTCCCCGAGGGCGCGGGAGCTCCTACAATGAGCAGTTCTTC	CASSPRGRGSSYNEQFF
-	once	TRBV25-1	TRBJ1-6	TGTGCCAGCAGTGACTCCCGGGGAAGCTCCTATAATTCACCCCTCCACTTT	CASSDSRGSSYNSPLHF
-	-	TRBV5-1	TRBJ2-7	TGCGCCAGCAGCTTGGGGAGGTACGAGCAGTACTTC	CASSLGRYEQYF
-	once	TRBV18	TRBJ2-5	TGTGCCAGCTCACCGCCGGGGCCGCTCCAAGAGACCCAGTACTTC	CASSPPGPLQETQYF
-	-	TRBV7-2	TRBJ2-1	TGTGCCAGCAGCTTATGGGCGGGCCTCTACAATGAGCAGTTCTTC	CASSLWAGLYNEQFF
TRBD2	-	TRBV7-2	TRBJ2-7	TGTGCCAGCAGCTTGGGCGGGAGGAACTACGAGCAGTACTTC	CASSLGGRNYEQYF
-	-	TRBV10-3	TRBJ2-2	TGTGCCATCAGTGGGGGGGTCCTCGACACCGGGGAGCTGTTTTTT	CAISGGVLDTGELFF
TRBD1	-	TRBV6-6	TRBJ1-2	TGTGCCAGCAGGACCCGACAGGGTGGCTACACCTTC	CASRTRQGGYTF
-	-	TRBV19	TRBJ1-1	TGTGCCAGTAGTATAGGGGGGAATGAAGCTTTCTTT	CASSIGGNEAFF